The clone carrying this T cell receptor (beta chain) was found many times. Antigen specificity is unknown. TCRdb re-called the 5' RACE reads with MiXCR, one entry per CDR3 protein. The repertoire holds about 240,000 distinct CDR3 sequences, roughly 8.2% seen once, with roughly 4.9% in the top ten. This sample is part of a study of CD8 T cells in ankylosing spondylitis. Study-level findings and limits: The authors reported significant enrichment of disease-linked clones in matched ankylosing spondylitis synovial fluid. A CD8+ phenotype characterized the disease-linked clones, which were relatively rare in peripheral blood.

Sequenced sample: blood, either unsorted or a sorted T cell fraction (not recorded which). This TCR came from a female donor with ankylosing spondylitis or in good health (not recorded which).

In DNA, the CDR3 is TGCGCCAGCAGCTTATCGGGGTCCCAGACCCAGTACTTC. Translation: CASSLSGSQTQYF. This chain joins TRBV5-1 and TRBJ2-5; tentatively, D is TRBD2 (5 bases). Germline CDR1 and CDR2: SGHRS and YFSETQ. The CDR3 runs to 13 residues. The germline V and J ends were trimmed by 2 bases and 6 bases, with 11 bases remaining between them.